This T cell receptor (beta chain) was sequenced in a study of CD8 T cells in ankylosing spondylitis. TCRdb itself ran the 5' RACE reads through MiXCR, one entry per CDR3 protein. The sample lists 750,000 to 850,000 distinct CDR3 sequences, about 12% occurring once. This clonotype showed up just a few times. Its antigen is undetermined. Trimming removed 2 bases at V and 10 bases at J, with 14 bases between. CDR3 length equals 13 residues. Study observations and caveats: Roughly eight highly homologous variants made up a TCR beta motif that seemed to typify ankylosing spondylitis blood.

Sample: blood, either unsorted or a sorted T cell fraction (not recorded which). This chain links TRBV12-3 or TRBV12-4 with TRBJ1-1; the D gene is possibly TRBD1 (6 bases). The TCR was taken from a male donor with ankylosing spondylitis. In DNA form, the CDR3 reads TGTGCCAGCAGTTTACGTCAGGGGTTGTTAGCTTTCTTT. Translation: CASSLRQGLLAFF.